The sequence of this T cell receptor beta chain was determined in a study of CD8 T cells in ankylosing spondylitis. Quantitative 5'-RACE with molecular barcodes was used to make the TCR beta libraries. TCRdb redid the calling of the 5' RACE reads with MiXCR, one entry per CDR3 protein. This table holds roughly 180,000 distinct CDR3 sequences, roughly 13% found once. As for this clonotype: The antigen remains undetermined.

Study results and caveats: Past research had described some motif variants in reactive arthritis synovial fluid and blood. Reportedly, significant enrichment of disease-linked clones occurred in matched ankylosing spondylitis synovial fluid. Made up of eight highly homologous variants, a TCR beta motif appeared characteristic of ankylosing spondylitis blood.

The receptor comes from a male donor with ankylosing spondylitis or in good health (not recorded which). The sequenced sample was blood, either unsorted or a sorted T cell fraction (not recorded which).

CDR3 loop: CASSQTSGTQYF. Here the CDR3 DNA reads TGTGCCAGCAGTCAGACTAGCGGAACGCAGTATTTT. This rearrangement joins TRBV12-3 or TRBV12-4 to TRBJ2-3, with 9 bases fitting TRBD2. The CDR3 contains 12 residues. V lost 5 bases, J lost 9 bases, and 3 bases stayed unmatched.